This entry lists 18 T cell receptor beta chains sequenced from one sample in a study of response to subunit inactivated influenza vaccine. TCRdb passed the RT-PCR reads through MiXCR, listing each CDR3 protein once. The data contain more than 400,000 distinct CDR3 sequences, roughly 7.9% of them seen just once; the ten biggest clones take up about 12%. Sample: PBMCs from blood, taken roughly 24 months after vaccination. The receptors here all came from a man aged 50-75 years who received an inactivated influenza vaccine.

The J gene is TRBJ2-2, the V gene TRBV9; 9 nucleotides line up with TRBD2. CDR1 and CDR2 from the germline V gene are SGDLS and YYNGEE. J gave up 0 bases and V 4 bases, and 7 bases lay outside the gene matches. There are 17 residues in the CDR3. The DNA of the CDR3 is TGTGCCAGCAGCCCCGGGACTAGCCCTTCGAACACCGGGGAGCTGTTTTTT. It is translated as CASSPGTSPSNTGELFF.

DNA of the CDR3: TGTGCCAGCAGCTTGGTACAGGGGGGCACAGATACGCAGTATTTT. Protein: CASSLVQGGTDTQYF. The rearrangement joins TRBV5-5 to TRBJ2-3; 8 positions match TRBD1. This CDR3 has 15 residues. Germline CDR1 is SGHKS and CDR2 is YYEKEE (reference sequence). V lost 0 bases to trimming and J lost 1 base; unmatched junction nucleotides: 1.

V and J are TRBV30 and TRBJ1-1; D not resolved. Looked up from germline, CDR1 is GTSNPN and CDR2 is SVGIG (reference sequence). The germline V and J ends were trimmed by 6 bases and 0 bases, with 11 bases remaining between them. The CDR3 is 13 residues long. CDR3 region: CACFRDMNTEAFF. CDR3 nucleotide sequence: TGTGCCTGCTTCCGGGATATGAACACTGAAGCTTTCTTT.

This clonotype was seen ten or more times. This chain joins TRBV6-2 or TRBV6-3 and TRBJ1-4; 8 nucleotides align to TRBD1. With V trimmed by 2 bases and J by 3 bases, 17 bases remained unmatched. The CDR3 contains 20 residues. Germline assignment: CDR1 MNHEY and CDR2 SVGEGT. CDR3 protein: CASSYVETGDWLQANEKLFF. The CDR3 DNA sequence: TGTGCCAGCAGTTACGTCGAGACAGGGGATTGGTTGCAAGCTAATGAAAAACTGTTTTTT.

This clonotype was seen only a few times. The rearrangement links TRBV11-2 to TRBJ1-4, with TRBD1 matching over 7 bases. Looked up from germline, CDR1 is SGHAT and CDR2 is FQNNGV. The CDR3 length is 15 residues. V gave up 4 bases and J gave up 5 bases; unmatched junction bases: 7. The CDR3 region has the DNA TGTGCCAGCAGCTCGGGGACAGTTGGAAATGAAAAACTGTTTTTT. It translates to CASSSGTVGNEKLFF.

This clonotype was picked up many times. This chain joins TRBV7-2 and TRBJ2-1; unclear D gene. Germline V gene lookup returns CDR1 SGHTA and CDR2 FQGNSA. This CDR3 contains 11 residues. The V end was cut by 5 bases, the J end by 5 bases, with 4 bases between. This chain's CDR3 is CASSNHNEQFF. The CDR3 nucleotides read TGTGCCAGCAGCAACCACAATGAGCAGTTCTTC.

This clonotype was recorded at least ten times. DNA of the CDR3: TGTGCCAGCAGCACTCTCGTCGGCGAGCAGTACTTC. Its protein is CASSTLVGEQYF. The chain has TRBV7-2 and TRBJ2-7; no definite D call. This CDR3 comprises 12 residues. Germline assignment: CDR1 SGHTA and CDR2 FQGNSA. V lost 5 bases and J lost 6, with 11 bases in between. The full variable domain, with the rest looked up from reference TRBV7-2 and TRBJ2-7, is GAGVSQSPSNKVTEKGKDVELRCDPISGHTALYWYRQSLGQGLEFLIYFQGNSAPDKSGLPSDRFSAERTGGSVSTLTIQRTQQEDSAVYLCASSTLVGEQYFGPGTRLTVT.

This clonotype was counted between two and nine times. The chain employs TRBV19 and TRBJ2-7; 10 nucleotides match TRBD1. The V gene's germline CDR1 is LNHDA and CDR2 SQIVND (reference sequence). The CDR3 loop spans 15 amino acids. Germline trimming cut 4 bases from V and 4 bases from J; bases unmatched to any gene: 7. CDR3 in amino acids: CASSTRQGAIYEQYF. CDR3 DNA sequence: TGTGCCAGTAGTACTCGACAGGGGGCAATTTACGAGCAGTACTTC.

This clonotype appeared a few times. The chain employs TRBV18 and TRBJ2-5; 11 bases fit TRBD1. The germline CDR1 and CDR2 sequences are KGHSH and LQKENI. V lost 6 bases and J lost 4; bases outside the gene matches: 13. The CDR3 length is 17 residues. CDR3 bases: TGTGCCAGCTCGCCCGGGACAGGGGGATCGGGAGGAGAGACCCAGTACTTC. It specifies CASSPGTGGSGGETQYF.

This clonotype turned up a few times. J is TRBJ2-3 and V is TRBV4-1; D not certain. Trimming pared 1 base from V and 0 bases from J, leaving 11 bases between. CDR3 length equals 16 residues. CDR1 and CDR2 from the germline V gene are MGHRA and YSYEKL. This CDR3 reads CASSQGEWGSTDTQYF. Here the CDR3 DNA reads TGCGCCAGCAGCCAAGGAGAATGGGGTAGCACAGATACGCAGTATTTT.

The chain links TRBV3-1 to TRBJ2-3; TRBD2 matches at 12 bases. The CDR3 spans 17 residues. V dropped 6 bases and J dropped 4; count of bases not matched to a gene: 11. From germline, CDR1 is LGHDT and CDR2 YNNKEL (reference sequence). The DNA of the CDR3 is TGTGCCAGCAGGCTTATCGGACTAGCGGGAATATCAGATACGCAGTATTTT. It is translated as CASRLIGLAGISDTQYF.

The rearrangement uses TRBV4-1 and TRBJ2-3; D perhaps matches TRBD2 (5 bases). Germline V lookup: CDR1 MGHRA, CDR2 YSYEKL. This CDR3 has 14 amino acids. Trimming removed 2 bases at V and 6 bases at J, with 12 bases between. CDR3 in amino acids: CASSQQARRDTQYF. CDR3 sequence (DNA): TGCGCCAGCAGCCAACAAGCGAGGAGGGATACGCAGTATTTT.

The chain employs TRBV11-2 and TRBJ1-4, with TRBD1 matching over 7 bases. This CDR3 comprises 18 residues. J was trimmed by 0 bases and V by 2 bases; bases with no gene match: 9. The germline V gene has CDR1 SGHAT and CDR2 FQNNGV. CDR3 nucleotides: TGTGCCAGCAGCTTAAAGGGGGCAGGGGTGGCAACTAATGAAAAACTGTTTTTT. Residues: CASSLKGAGVATNEKLFF. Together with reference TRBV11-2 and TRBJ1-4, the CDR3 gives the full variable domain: EAGVAQSPRYKIIEKRQSVAFWCNPISGHATLYWYQQILGQGPKLLIQFQNNGVVDDSQLPKDRFSAERLKGVDSTLKIQPAKLEDSAVYLCASSLKGAGVATNEKLFFGSGTQLSVL.

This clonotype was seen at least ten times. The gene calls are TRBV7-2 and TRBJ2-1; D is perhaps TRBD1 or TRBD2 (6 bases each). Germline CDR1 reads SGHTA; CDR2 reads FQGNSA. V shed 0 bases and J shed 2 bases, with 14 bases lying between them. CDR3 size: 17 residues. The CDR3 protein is CASSLAGGALPYNEQFF. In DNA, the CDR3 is TGTGCCAGCAGCTTAGCGGGGGGCGCACTCCCCTACAATGAGCAGTTCTTC.

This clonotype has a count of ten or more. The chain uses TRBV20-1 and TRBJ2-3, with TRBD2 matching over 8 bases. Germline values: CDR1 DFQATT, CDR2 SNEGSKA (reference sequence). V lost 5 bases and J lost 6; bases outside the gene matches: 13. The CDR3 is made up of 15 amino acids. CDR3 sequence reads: CSALVPAGGRDTQYF. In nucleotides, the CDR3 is TGCAGTGCTCTTGTGCCGGCGGGGGGTCGGGATACGCAGTATTTT.

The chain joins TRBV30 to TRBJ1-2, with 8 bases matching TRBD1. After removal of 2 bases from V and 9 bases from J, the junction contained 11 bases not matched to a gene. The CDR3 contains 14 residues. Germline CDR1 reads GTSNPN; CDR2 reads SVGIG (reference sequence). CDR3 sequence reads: CAWSINGQGSRYTF. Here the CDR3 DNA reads TGTGCCTGGAGTATAAACGGACAGGGATCCCGCTACACCTTC.

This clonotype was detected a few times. CDR3 bases: TGTGCCAGCAGCTTGATCCTAGCGGGAGAGTTTCTAGCCAAAAACATTCAGTACTTC. Translation: CASSLILAGEFLAKNIQYF. This rearrangement joins TRBV5-4 to TRBJ2-4; 10 bases line up with TRBD2. Looked up from germline, CDR1 is SGHNT and CDR2 is YYREEE (reference sequence). The length of the CDR3 is 19 residues. Unmatched junction bases numbered 10, after V lost 1 base and J lost 0 bases. Full variable domain (remainder filled in from reference TRBV5-4 and TRBJ2-4): ETGVTQSPTHLIKTRGQQVTLRCSSQSGHNTVSWYQQALGQGPQFIFQYYREEENGRGNFPPRFSGLQFPNYSSELNVNALELDDSALYLCASSLILAGEFLAKNIQYFGAGTRLSVL.

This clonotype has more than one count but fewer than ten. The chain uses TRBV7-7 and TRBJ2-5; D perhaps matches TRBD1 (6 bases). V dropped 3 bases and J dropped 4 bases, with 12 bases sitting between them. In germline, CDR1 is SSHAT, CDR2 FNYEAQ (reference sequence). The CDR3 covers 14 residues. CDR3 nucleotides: TGTGCCAGCAGCTTGACGACAGGTGCAGAGACCCAGTACTTC. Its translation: CASSLTTGAETQYF.